This entry is about one T cell receptor (beta chain). Its antigen is currently not known. It has no much larger one-base neighbor in the sample; base qualities were not kept. The data stem from a study of blood T cell repertoires in COVID-19 (dated by TCRdb to 2018 to 2021). Background for the entire study: The collaborator samples originated in the United States, Italy and Spain and spanned the acute and convalescent phases of COVID-19. The material from the prospective study consisted of cDNA or gDNA derived from T cells, B-cell-depleted T cells, or PBMCs. Deeply sampled blood TCRbeta repertoires from subjects exposed to, actively infected with, or recovered from COVID-19 were included in the dataset. The repertoires were released in a freely available public database meant as a resource for research on the immune response to SARS-CoV-2. The samples were drawn from the first 160 participants of the ongoing ImmuneRACE study and from some 1,300 subjects provided by 6 global collaborators. Nearly every sample came with metadata listing a de-identified subject ID, COVID-19 status, age in years and sex. Where available, HLA class I and class II types were obtained from metadata supplied by the sample provider rather than from assay-based typing.

Collaborating institutions collected whole blood in K2EDTA tubes following their own protocols. For TCRbeta analysis, collaborators shipped samples in one of three forms: frozen whole blood, isolated PBMCs, or DNA extracted from either of those sample types. Germline trimming: 4 bases from V, 5 bases from J; junction bases outside gene matches: 4. Taken from cysteine to phenylalanine, the CDR3 has 15 residues. The read is trimmed to its CDR3 DNA, 45 bases read in frame from base 1. From the germline V gene, CDR1 is ENHRY and CDR2 is SYGVKD. Study-wide conclusions, independent of this receptor: How much clinical and demographic metadata was included differed by source and by participant, and the metadata was provided uncurated.

The immunoSEQ Assay, a bias-controlled multiplex PCR, was used to amplify TCRbeta CDR3 regions from genomic DNA. Per the original workflow: Nucleated cell counts per sample were estimated from amplification of reference gene primers within the assay. To quantify the absolute abundance of each unique TCRbeta CDR3 rearrangement, sequence reads were collapsed and filtered. Productive Simpson clonality was computed per sample as the square root of Simpson's diversity index over productive rearrangements. TCRdb retrieved this table from immuneACCESS and kept in-frame rearrangements only. Not all clones are present; in checked studies, unresolved V genes account for under half, and no reason is known for the remainder. The DNA was the basis for D and trimming; V, J and clone size are from that table. Recorded for this sample are 150,000 or so clones; over 75% of them occurred a single time. The ten biggest clones cover approximately 10% of the sample.

This receptor was obtained from a human donor in a cohort sampled during active COVID-19. The sequenced material came from peripheral blood. The V and J genes are TRBV10-3 and TRBJ2-1, and 11 junctional nucleotides match TRBD2. The nucleotides are TGTGCCATCAGTGGTTTAGCGGGAGGGAACAATGAGCAGTTCTTC. This codes for CAISGLAGGNNEQFF.